This TCR beta chain comes out of a study of control samples from healthy donors and cancer patients. Sequencing was performed with immunoSEQ multiplex PCR; in TCRdb, only in-frame clones are kept and a portion is missing. The data hold approximately 90,000 clones, with 85% observed a single time. Specimen: blood. The TCR was taken from a man aged 30 to 39 in good health.

CDR3 DNA sequence: TGTGCCACCAGCAGAGATAGGCACTACGAGCAGTACTTC. Translated, it gives CATSRDRHYEQYF. The chain uses TRBV15 and TRBJ2-7; no reliable D call. Germline CDR1 is LNHNV and CDR2 is YYDKDF (reference sequence). Trimming left V 0 bases short and J 3 bases short, with 6 bases between. The CDR3 loop spans 13 amino acids. The full variable domain, with the rest looked up from reference TRBV15 and TRBJ2-7, is DAMVIQNPRYQVTQFGKPVTLSCSQTLNHNVMYWYQQKSSQAPKLLFHYYDKDFNNEADTPDNFQSRRPNTSFCFLDIRSPGLGDTAMYLCATSRDRHYEQYFGPGTRLTVT.